A single sample gave rise to the 20 T cell receptor beta chains below, sequenced in a study of shared clonotypes between healthy human individuals. CD8 cells classed as naive were CD45RO-negative and positively selected for CCR7, excluding terminally differentiated effector memory CD45RA+ cells. This table comes from immunoSEQ multiplex PCR, and its TCRdb copy is limited to in-frame clones, with some not included. The sample lists about 2 million clones; less than 95% were seen once. Material: naive CD8+ T cells sorted from blood. All receptors derive from a man between 18 and 35 years old in good health.

The V and J genes are TRBV25-1 and TRBJ2-5; D gene ambiguous. V was pared by 4 bases and J by 2 bases, with 8 bases between. CDR1 and CDR2 from the germline V gene are MGHDK and SYGVNS. This CDR3 contains 13 residues. CDR3 amino acids: CASSATLQETQYF. DNA for the CDR3: TGTGCCAGCAGTGCGACACTTCAAGAGACCCAGTACTTC.

V is TRBV5-1 and J is TRBJ1-1; D unresolved. This CDR3 has 12 amino acids. Germline CDR1 and CDR2: SGHRS and YFSETQ. With 4 bases removed from V and 0 bases from J, the gap between germline ends came to 4 bases. Here the CDR3 DNA reads TGCGCCAGCAGCGGGGTGAACACTGAAGCTTTCTTT. Its translation: CASSGVNTEAFF.

This rearrangement joins TRBV28 to TRBJ1-4, with unresolved D. The V end lost 3 bases, the J end lost 3 bases, and 11 bases lay between the germline ends. From germline, CDR1 is MDHEN and CDR2 SYDVKM. CDR3 length equals 15 residues. In nucleotides, the CDR3 is TGTGCCAGCAGTTTGGTGGGATTAGCTAATGAAAAACTGTTTTTT. Amino acid sequence: CASSLVGLANEKLFF.

This chain links TRBV29-1 with TRBJ2-5; TRBD2 agrees at 9 bases. CDR3 length: 15 residues. Germline values: CDR1 SQVTM, CDR2 ANQGSEA. Trimming cost V 8 bases and J 4 bases; bases outside gene matches: 14. This CDR3 reads CSPITVAGGLETQYF. CDR3 DNA: TGCAGCCCAATCACGGTCGCGGGAGGGTTAGAGACCCAGTACTTC.

This rearrangement joins TRBV6-5 to TRBJ2-1, with 9 bases lining up with TRBD1. The CDR3 has 15 residues. The germline CDR1 and CDR2 sequences are MNHEY and SVGAGI. The V gene end was trimmed by 6 bases and the J gene end by 0 bases; junction bases not matched to a gene: 3. The CDR3 nucleotides are TGTGCCAGCAGGCCGACAGGGGGCTCCTACAATGAGCAGTTCTTC. Its protein is CASRPTGGSYNEQFF.

This rearrangement joins TRBV4-1 to TRBJ2-1; no clear D. Trimming pared 1 base from V and 2 bases from J, leaving 9 bases between. CDR1 is MGHRA, CDR2 YSYEKL, per germline. This CDR3 has 15 amino acids. CDR3 in DNA: TGCGCCAGCAGCCAAGCCCGAGGCCCCTACAATGAGCAGTTCTTC. Translating gives CASSQARGPYNEQFF.

In its sample, this clone was seen once. The V and J genes are TRBV4-1 and TRBJ2-7, with TRBD1 matching 8 bases. CDR3 length: 17 residues. Germline CDR1 is MGHRA and CDR2 is YSYEKL. The trim removed 2 bases at V and 5 bases at J, leaving 14 bases unmatched. The CDR3 DNA reads TGCGCCAGCAGCCAATTACAAGTCCAGGGGGCCATTGACGAGCAGTACTTC. It translates to CASSQLQVQGAIDEQYF.

This rearrangement joins TRBV11-2 to TRBJ2-1; D is undetermined. Trimming took off 5 bases at V and 7 bases at J, with 9 bases between the two ends. The CDR3 sequence is 12 residues long. The germline V gene has CDR1 SGHAT and CDR2 FQNNGV. CDR3 sequence: CASSGIDNEQFF. Here the CDR3 DNA reads TGTGCCAGCAGCGGGATTGATAATGAGCAGTTCTTC.

The V call is TRBV2, the J call TRBJ2-7; TRBD2 might be the D (5 bases). CDR3 length: 13 residues. Germline V gene data show CDR1 as SNHLY and CDR2 as FYNNEI. V gave up 4 bases and J gave up 2 bases, with 9 bases separating them. The CDR3 DNA reads TGTGCCAGCAGTGGGGAGTACCCCTACGAGCAGTACTTC. This encodes CASSGEYPYEQYF.

The rearrangement joins TRBV5-1 to TRBJ2-5, with 8 bases lining up with TRBD1. Per the germline V gene, CDR1 is SGHRS and CDR2 is YFSETQ. This CDR3 has 16 residues. The V gene end was trimmed by 0 bases and the J gene end by 4 bases; junction bases not matched to a gene: 8. In nucleotides, the CDR3 is TGCGCCAGCAGCTTGGCTCAGGGGGCGCTCGGAGAGACCCAGTACTTC. As protein: CASSLAQGALGETQYF.

The chain carries TRBV4-3 and TRBJ2-7, with 8 bases identical to TRBD1. This CDR3 region has 16 residues. V shed 0 bases and J 3 bases; nucleotides not matched to a gene: 7. Germline CDR1 LGHNA, CDR2 YSLEER. Here the CDR3 DNA reads TGCGCCAGCAGCCAAGAACTCACAACAGGGGGCTACGAGCAGTACTTC. This encodes CASSQELTTGGYEQYF.

The chain has TRBV7-8 and TRBJ2-3; no firm D call. This CDR3 region has 16 residues. Germline V gene data show CDR1 as SGHVS and CDR2 as FQNEAQ. The V end was cut by 0 bases, the J end by 3 bases, with 13 bases between. CDR3 sequence reads: CASSLASPVATDTQYF. For the CDR3, the DNA is TGTGCCAGCAGCTTAGCCTCCCCGGTGGCTACAGATACGCAGTATTTT.

The genes are TRBV9 and TRBJ2-3; possibly TRBD2 for D (6 bases). From germline, CDR1 is SGDLS and CDR2 YYNGEE. The V end was cut by 0 bases, the J end by 5 bases, with 13 bases between. CDR3 length: 15 amino acids. DNA of the CDR3: TGTGCCAGCAGCGTAGATGGCGGGGAAATAGATACGCAGTATTTT. Translated, it gives CASSVDGGEIDTQYF.

The CDR3 sequence: CASSLSESYGYTF. For the CDR3, the DNA is TGTGCCAGCAGCTTGAGTGAATCCTATGGCTACACCTTC. This chain links TRBV7-9 with TRBJ1-2; no reliable D call. The CDR3 is 13 residues long. Germline CDR1 reads SEHNR; CDR2 reads FQNEAQ (reference sequence). Deletions cut 3 bases from V and 4 bases from J, with 9 bases between.

J is TRBJ2-1 and V is TRBV28; the match to TRBD1 covers 8 bases. The V segment lost 5 bases and the J segment 2 bases; nucleotides outside the gene matches: 5. Per the germline V gene, CDR1 is MDHEN and CDR2 is SYDVKM. CDR3 length: 15 residues. CDR3 DNA sequence: TGTGCCAGCAGTCCCCGGACAGGGACCTACAATGAGCAGTTCTTC. Translation: CASSPRTGTYNEQFF. Looking up the rest from reference TRBV28 and TRBJ2-1 gives the full variable domain: DVKVTQSSRYLVKRTGEKVFLECVQDMDHENMFWYRQDPGLGLRLIYFSYDVKMKEKGDIPEGYSVSREKKERFSLILESASTNQTSMYLCASSPRTGTYNEQFFGPGTRLTVL.

The chain recombines TRBV6-5 with TRBJ1-1; TRBD1 might be the D (5 bases). V gave up 6 bases and J gave up 1 base, with 15 bases separating them. The length of the CDR3 is 15 residues. From germline, CDR1 is MNHEY and CDR2 SVGAGI. The CDR3 DNA reads TGTGCCAGCAGATCGTCATGGGACCGGAACACTGAAGCTTTCTTT. This translates into CASRSSWDRNTEAFF.

For this clone: Other DNA sequences within the sample encode an identical CDR3. V and J are TRBV14 and TRBJ2-7; TRBD1 aligns across 8 bases. Trimming removed 4 bases from V and 3 bases from J; junction bases left unmatched: 2. CDR1 and CDR2 from the germline V gene are SGHDN and FVKESK. The CDR3 has 13 amino acids. This CDR3 is CASSPGTGYEQYF. CDR3 DNA: TGTGCCAGCAGCCCCGGGACAGGCTACGAGCAGTACTTC.

This clone was found once. This sequence joins TRBV2 and TRBJ2-7; D unresolved. Trimming stripped 3 bases from V and 0 bases from J, with 9 bases between. Germline assignment: CDR1 SNHLY and CDR2 FYNNEI. CDR3 length: 14 residues. The CDR3 here is CASSDYLTSYEQYF. CDR3 sequence (DNA): TGTGCCAGCAGTGATTACTTGACCTCCTACGAGCAGTACTTC. The full variable domain, its missing parts supplied by reference TRBV2 and TRBJ2-7, is EPEVTQTPSHQVTQMGQEVILRCVPISNHLYFYWYRQILGQKVEFLVSFYNNEISEKSEIFDDQFSVERPDGSNFTLKIRSTKLEDSAMYFCASSDYLTSYEQYFGPGTRLTVT.

This clone was detected only once. The gene calls are TRBV6-1 and TRBJ1-2; D gene ambiguous. The V end lost 6 bases, the J end lost 6 bases, and 2 bases lay between the germline ends. This CDR3 contains 9 residues. Germline V CDR1 and CDR2: MNHNS, SASEGT. In DNA, the CDR3 is TGTGCCAGCAGGGATGGCTACACCTTC. The encoded protein is CASRDGYTF.

The rearrangement uses TRBV5-1 and TRBJ2-2; D is unresolved. Germline CDR1 reads SGHRS; CDR2 reads YFSETQ. The V gene lost 5 bases and the J gene lost 0 bases, with 11 bases spanning the gap. The CDR3 spans 15 residues. The CDR3: CASSWDLANTGELFF. CDR3 bases: TGCGCCAGCAGTTGGGATTTAGCGAACACCGGGGAGCTGTTTTTT.